The T cell receptor beta chain under discussion was sequenced for a study of T cell responses to AZD1222 COVID-19 vaccine. Clones were sequenced by immunoSEQ multiplex PCR, and TCRdb holds only the in-frame ones, with some missing. Of 90,000 to 120,000 clones in the sample, approximately 91% were seen once. Notes on the study in general: The peak T cell response came first, and repertoires were sampled only after it.

From germline, CDR1 is LGHDT and CDR2 YNNKEL (reference sequence). The CDR3 has 15 amino acids. V was clipped by 0 bases and J by 11 bases; unmatched bases: 7. For this clone: Its specificity is not known.

V is TRBV3-1 (or the pseudogene TRBV3-2) and J is TRBJ2-5; 12 nucleotides align to TRBD2. This clonotype originated in an adult in good health. The sequencing here drew on peripheral blood, taken on day 0 of AZD1222 vaccination. The CDR3 loop is CASSQDASGGAVQYF. For the CDR3, the DNA is TGTGCCAGCAGCCAAGATGCTAGCGGGGGGGCCGTTCAGTACTTC.